A selection of T cell receptor beta chains follows, all from one sample in a study of cytomegalovirus exposure and HLA in healthy donors. Sequencing used immunoSEQ multiplex PCR; TCRdb keeps in-frame clones, though not all of them. In the table there are 150,000 or so clones, roughly 87% of which are singletons. The sequencing sample was made of PBMCs. The receptors were sampled from a woman between 18 and 30 years old in good health and CMV-seronegative. CDR3s include the opening cysteine and the closing phenylalanine or tryptophan. A D gene is named only where the DNA matches it firmly. Size tells how often a clone was seen (once, few, many) or the class of an expanded clone, and some rows leave it out.

TRBJ2-7	TRBD1	-	TRBV5-5	TGTGCCAGCAGCCTTAACAGGGGGTCCTACGAGCAGTACTTC	CASSLNRGSYEQYF
TRBJ1-1	-	-	TRBV5-1	TGCGCCAGCAGCCGTCAGGGTGATGGCACTGAAGCTTTCTTT	CASSRQGDGTEAFF
TRBJ1-6	-	-	TRBV6-6	TGTGCCAGCAGTTACTCACGGGTTTATTCACCCCTCCACTTT	CASSYSRVYSPLHF
TRBJ2-3	TRBD2	-	TRBV7-7	TGTGCCAGCAGCCCCTGGGCGGCTAGCGGGGGCCCCGATACGCAGTATTTT	CASSPWAASGGPDTQYF
TRBJ1-2	TRBD1	-	TRBV29-1	TGCAGCGTCTCACAGGGGGGCTACACCTTC	CSVSQGGYTF
TRBJ2-2	-	once	TRBV7-8	TGTGCCAGCAGCTTAGGAGGGTTTGGGGGCCCCGGGGAGCTGTTTTTT	CASSLGGFGGPGELFF
TRBJ1-3	TRBD1	-	TRBV19	TGTGCCAGTAGGGAACAGGGGTCTGGAAACACCATATATTTT	CASREQGSGNTIYF
TRBJ2-1	TRBD2	-	TRBV7-8	TGTGCCAGCAGGAAAACTAGCGGGGGGGCCGATGAGCAGTTCTTC	CASRKTSGGADEQFF
TRBJ2-1	TRBD2	-	TRBV11-2	TGTGCCAGCATCACGCTTAGCGGGGCTAGCGGGGGCCGACAGAATGAGCAGTTCTTC	CASITLSGASGGRQNEQFF
TRBJ1-5	-	-	TRBV5-8	TGTGCCAGCAGCTTAAAAGCCCTGAGTCAGCCCCAGCATTTT	CASSLKALSQPQHF
TRBJ2-5	TRBD2	-	TRBV6-6	TGTGGAACCCGGGGGGGACAAGAGACCCAGTACTTC	CGTRGGQETQYF
TRBJ2-3	-	-	TRBV7-9	TGTGCCAGCAGCCTCGAGGGACACGCGCAGTATTTT	CASSLEGHAQYF
TRBJ1-2	TRBD1	-	TRBV5-8	TGTGCCAGCAGCTTGGGGGACAGTAACTATGGCTACACCTTC	CASSLGDSNYGYTF
TRBJ1-2	TRBD1	-	TRBV2	TGTGCCAGCAGGCCGGGACAGGGAATCGCTGGCTACACCTTC	CASRPGQGIAGYTF
TRBJ2-3	TRBD1	-	TRBV18	TGTGCCAGCTCCCCAACCGGGACAGGCGATACAGATACGCAGTATTTT	CASSPTGTGDTDTQYF
TRBJ2-7	-	-	TRBV13	TGTGCCAGCAGCTCAGCCTACGAGCAGTACTTC	CASSSAYEQYF
TRBJ2-2	TRBD1	-	TRBV2	TGTGCCAGCAGTGGGGGTTTTAGACCGGGACAGGGGACCGGGGAGCTGTTTTTT	CASSGGFRPGQGTGELFF
TRBJ2-7	-	-	TRBV4-2	TGTGCCAGCAGCGAAGCAGGGTTTCCCTACGAGCAGTACTTC	CASSEAGFPYEQYF
TRBJ1-1	TRBD1	once	TRBV28	TGTGCCAGCAGGCCCGGACAGGGGGCTGAGGCTTTCTTT	CASRPGQGAEAFF
TRBJ1-5	-	-	TRBV13	TGTGCCAGCAGCTTGGGGGCAGGGGATCAGCCCCAGCATTTT	CASSLGAGDQPQHF
TRBJ2-7	-	-	TRBV6-1	TGTGCCAGCAGTGAAGGTGTACAGAGCTCCTACGAGCAGTACTTC	CASSEGVQSSYEQYF
TRBJ2-5	-	-	TRBV7-8	TGTGCCAGCAGCTTAGTATCTTTAGGGACTCGACAAGAGACCCAGTACTTC	CASSLVSLGTRQETQYF
TRBJ2-2	TRBD1	once	TRBV5-4	TGTGCCAGCAGCCTCACCCCACAGGGGGCGAACACCGGGGAGCTGTTTTTT	CASSLTPQGANTGELFF
TRBJ2-7	TRBD2	-	TRBV2	TGTGCCAGCAGTCCTCCGGGACTAGCGGGGGGCTTTCTTAGCTACGAGCAGTACTTC	CASSPPGLAGGFLSYEQYF
TRBJ2-7	-	-	TRBV7-9	TGTGCCAGCAGCGTAGGTCTGGGCAGCTCCTACGAGCAGTACTTC	CASSVGLGSSYEQYF
TRBJ2-7	TRBD2	-	TRBV6-6	TGTGCCAGCAGTTACCCCCGGGGGGGGGTCAGAGACGAGCAGTACTTC	CASSYPRGGVRDEQYF
TRBJ1-5	TRBD1	once	TRBV18	TGTGCCAGCTCACCAGCAGGACAGGAGGTTATCCCCCAGCATTTT	CASSPAGQEVIPQHF
TRBJ2-7	TRBD2	-	TRBV28	TGTGCCAGCAGTTTAGGCGGTCAGGGAGGGGAGCAGTACTTC	CASSLGGQGGEQYF
TRBJ2-1	TRBD2	-	TRBV29-1	TGCAGCGTTGGGTTGGCGGGGGGGCGTGACAATGAGCAGTTCTTC	CSVGLAGGRDNEQFF
TRBJ2-1	TRBD2	-	TRBV27	TGTGCCAGCAGTTCGTGGCTAGCGGGTGGAAATGAGCAGTTCTTC	CASSSWLAGGNEQFF
TRBJ1-2	TRBD1	-	TRBV11-2	TGTGCCAGCAGCTTAGATGTCGGGACAGGGCGTGGCTACACCTTC	CASSLDVGTGRGYTF
TRBJ1-5	-	-	TRBV6-1	TGTGCCAGCAGTGAAGGACAGCCCATCCAGCCCCAGCATTTT	CASSEGQPIQPQHF
TRBJ2-1	-	-	TRBV14	TGTGCCAGCAGCCTTACCTATACCGACAATGAGCAGTTCTTC	CASSLTYTDNEQFF
TRBJ1-5	-	-	TRBV18	TGTGCCAGCTCACCAAGCACGGGGAACAATCAGCCCCAGCATTTT	CASSPSTGNNQPQHF
TRBJ2-3	TRBD2	-	TRBV18	TGTGCCAGCTCACCTTCTAGCGGTAGGACAGATACGCAGTATTTT	CASSPSSGRTDTQYF
TRBJ2-3	-	-	TRBV5-4	TGTGCCAGCAGCTTGGAGAGATCGGTAGATACGCAGTATTTT	CASSLERSVDTQYF
TRBJ2-2	TRBD2	-	TRBV19	TGTGCCAGTAGTAGCGGGGGGGCCGCCGGGGAGCTGTTTTTT	CASSSGGAAGELFF
TRBJ2-5	-	-	TRBV5-4	TGTGCCAGCAGTTTAAGACAAAACCAAGAGACCCAGTACTTC	CASSLRQNQETQYF
TRBJ1-2	-	-	TRBV10-3	TGTGCCATCAGTGAGCAGGTTAACTATGGCTACACCTTC	CAISEQVNYGYTF
TRBJ1-1	TRBD1	-	TRBV7-3	TGTGCCAGCAGCGAAACCCCACGACAGGGATTGGCTTTCTTT	CASSETPRQGLAFF
TRBJ1-4	-	-	TRBV9	TGTGCCAGCAGCGCAGGGTTGGTTAATCCAACTAATGAAAAACTGTTTTTT	CASSAGLVNPTNEKLFF
TRBJ1-6	-	-	TRBV10-2	TGCGCCACCGCACCAGCTCACAGCTCCTATAATTCACCCCTCCACTTT	CATAPAHSSYNSPLHF
TRBJ1-4	TRBD1	-	TRBV5-8	TGTGCCAGCAGCTCAGCCGACAGGGGAATTGCAACTAATGAAAAACTGTTTTTT	CASSSADRGIATNEKLFF
TRBJ1-1	-	-	TRBV10-3	TGTGCCATCAGTGGGGTTTACCCCCGGGACACTGAAGCTTTCTTT	CAISGVYPRDTEAFF
TRBJ1-2	-	-	TRBV11-2	TGTGCCAGCAGCTTAAATCGCGGAAGTGGCTACACCTTC	CASSLNRGSGYTF
TRBJ1-5	TRBD1	-	TRBV7-8	TGTGCCAGCAGCCCGGCAGACAGGGAAGGGGATCAGCCCCAGCATTTT	CASSPADREGDQPQHF
TRBJ2-7	-	-	TRBV19	TGTGCCAGTAGTATAGGACAGGCCGACGAGCAGTACTTC	CASSIGQADEQYF
TRBJ1-6	-	-	TRBV2	TGTGCCAGCAGTGAACAGGGATCACCCCTCCACTTT	CASSEQGSPLHF
TRBJ2-7	TRBD1	-	TRBV19	TGTGCCAGTAGTACGGGACAGGGGGCCTACGAGCAGTACTTC	CASSTGQGAYEQYF
TRBJ1-2	-	-	TRBV4-1	TGCGCCAGCGGGAGCGGGCAGGACGGGGGGGGCTACACCTTC	CASGSGQDGGGYTF